The 10 T cell receptor beta chains below all came from one sample that was sequenced in a study of blood T cell repertoires in COVID-19. Only in-frame clones appear in the TCRdb table, and some are missing; sequencing was by immunoSEQ multiplex PCR. The sample lists over 200,000 clones; 92% were seen once. Sequenced sample: peripheral blood. The receptors come from a man aged 55 to 70 with COVID-19, enrolled during active disease.

This chain connects TRBV4-1 to TRBJ1-2; 10 bases align to TRBD1. The CDR3 is made up of 16 amino acids. Germline lookup yields CDR1 MGHRA and CDR2 YSYEKL. J gave up 2 bases and V 4 bases, and 7 bases lay outside the gene matches. The CDR3 reads CASSPRTGGENYGYTF. Here the CDR3 DNA reads TGCGCCAGCAGCCCTCGGACAGGGGGTGAGAACTATGGCTACACCTTC.

V and J are TRBV2 and TRBJ1-6; tentative D call: TRBD1 (5 bases). The CDR3 totals 14 residues. Germline CDR1 and CDR2: SNHLY and FYNNEI. V lost 10 bases, J lost 8 bases, and 18 bases lay in between. CDR3 coding DNA: TGTGCCACGCGGACACTGGTTTTTGATTCACCCCTCCACTTT. Amino acids: CATRTLVFDSPLHF. The whole variable domain, filled in from reference TRBV2 and TRBJ1-6, reads EPEVTQTPSHQVTQMGQEVILRCVPISNHLYFYWYRQILGQKVEFLVSFYNNEISEKSEIFDDQFSVERPDGSNFTLKIRSTKLEDSAMYFCATRTLVFDSPLHFGNGTRLTVT.

The chain carries TRBV3-1 (or the pseudogene TRBV3-2) and TRBJ1-6, with D possibly being TRBD1 (5 bases). The ends were cut back, 2 bases at V and 7 bases at J, with 15 bases in the middle. This CDR3 comprises 16 residues. Germline V CDR1 and CDR2: LGHDT, YNNKEL (reference sequence). The DNA for the CDR3 is TGTGCCAGCAGCCAATACAGGCAGCTCGGAAATTCACCCCTCCACTTT. Its translation: CASSQYRQLGNSPLHF.

The rearrangement links TRBV6-5 to TRBJ2-1, with TRBD2 identical over 11 bases. Germline values: CDR1 MNHEY, CDR2 SVGAGI. CDR3 length: 15 residues. J was trimmed by 8 bases and V by 6 bases; bases with no gene match: 9. The DNA of the CDR3 is TGTGCCAGCAGCCTAACTAGCGGGAGAAGGGATGAGCAGTTCTTC. This gives the protein CASSLTSGRRDEQFF.

The rearrangement uses TRBV5-4 and TRBJ1-2; D possibly corresponds to TRBD1 (6 bases). The length of the CDR3 is 15 residues. Per the germline V gene, CDR1 is SGHNT and CDR2 is YYREEE (reference sequence). Trimming left V 2 bases short and J 1 base short, with 12 bases between. The CDR3 nucleotides read TGTGCCAGCAGCTTCGGACAGCAATTTAACTATGGCTACACCTTC. Protein: CASSFGQQFNYGYTF.

This chain joins TRBV5-1 and TRBJ2-7, with TRBD2 as a possible D gene (7 bases). Germline V lookup: CDR1 SGHRS, CDR2 YFSETQ. V lost 1 base and J 1 base, leaving 15 bases between the germline ends. The CDR3 totals 16 residues. In DNA form, the CDR3 reads TGCGCCAGCAGCTTGCCCGCGGGGGCTAGATCCTACGAGCAGTACTTC. Amino acids: CASSLPAGARSYEQYF.

The V call is TRBV14, the J call TRBJ2-1; 12 nucleotides agree with TRBD2. In germline, CDR1 is SGHDN, CDR2 FVKESK. The CDR3 length is 15 residues. J lost 5 bases, V lost 4 bases, and 3 bases had no gene match. CDR3 nucleotide sequence: TGTGCCAGCAGCCCGGGACTAGCGGGCGACAATGAGCAGTTCTTC. It specifies CASSPGLAGDNEQFF. The full variable domain, rest sourced from reference TRBV14 and TRBJ2-1, is EAGVTQFPSHSVIEKGQTVTLRCDPISGHDNLYWYRRVMGKEIKFLLHFVKESKQDESGMPNNRFLAERTGGTYSTLKVQPAELEDSGVYFCASSPGLAGDNEQFFGPGTRLTVL.

This chain joins TRBV3-1 (or the pseudogene TRBV3-2) and TRBJ2-1; weak D call: TRBD1 (6 bases). V dropped 1 base and J dropped 7 bases, with 14 bases sitting between them. The CDR3 consists of 15 residues. From germline, CDR1 is LGHDT and CDR2 YNNKEL (reference sequence). The CDR3 DNA is TGTGCCAGCAGCCAAGTTAGGGCAGGGGCAAATGAGCAGTTCTTC. Translation: CASSQVRAGANEQFF.

Notes on this clone: Different DNA sequences within this sample yield the same CDR3. The genes are TRBV18 and TRBJ2-7; 12 nucleotides match TRBD1. Germline V CDR1 and CDR2: KGHSH, LQKENI. The CDR3 has 15 amino acids. V trimming: 0 bases; J trimming: 4 bases; junction bases outside the gene matches: 1. CDR3: CASSPPGQGAYEQYF. CDR3 in DNA: TGTGCCAGCTCACCACCGGGACAGGGGGCTTACGAGCAGTACTTC.

This clone occurred once. The rearrangement uses TRBV6-1 and TRBJ1-1; D is perhaps TRBD1 (5 bases). The V end lost 0 bases, the J end lost 3 bases, and 5 bases lay between the germline ends. This CDR3 is built from 13 residues. CDR1 is MNHNS, CDR2 SASEGT, per germline. The CDR3 sequence: CASSEAGHTEAFF. The CDR3, as DNA: TGTGCCAGCAGTGAAGCGGGGCACACTGAAGCTTTCTTT.